This T cell receptor beta chain comes out of a study of blood T cell repertoires in COVID-19. Study-level information: T cells, B-cell-depleted T cells, or PBMCs provided the cDNA or gDNA that served as material.

Here immunoSEQ multiplex PCR was the method, and the copy in TCRdb shows in-frame clones only, minus some. The sample lists approximately 210,000 clones; 70% to 85% were seen once. CDR1 is KGHDR, CDR2 SFDVKD, per germline. The V and J ends lost 3 bases and 7 bases, in that order; junction bases with no gene match: 5. The CDR3 loop spans 15 amino acids. This TCR was sampled from a woman older than 75 with COVID-19, enrolled during active disease. The material sequenced was peripheral blood. This sequence joins TRBV24-1 and TRBJ2-1; 10 bases align to TRBD1. CDR3 loop: CATSDRTGGSNEQFF. The CDR3 bases are TGTGCCACCAGTGATAGGACAGGGGGAAGTAATGAGCAGTTCTTC.